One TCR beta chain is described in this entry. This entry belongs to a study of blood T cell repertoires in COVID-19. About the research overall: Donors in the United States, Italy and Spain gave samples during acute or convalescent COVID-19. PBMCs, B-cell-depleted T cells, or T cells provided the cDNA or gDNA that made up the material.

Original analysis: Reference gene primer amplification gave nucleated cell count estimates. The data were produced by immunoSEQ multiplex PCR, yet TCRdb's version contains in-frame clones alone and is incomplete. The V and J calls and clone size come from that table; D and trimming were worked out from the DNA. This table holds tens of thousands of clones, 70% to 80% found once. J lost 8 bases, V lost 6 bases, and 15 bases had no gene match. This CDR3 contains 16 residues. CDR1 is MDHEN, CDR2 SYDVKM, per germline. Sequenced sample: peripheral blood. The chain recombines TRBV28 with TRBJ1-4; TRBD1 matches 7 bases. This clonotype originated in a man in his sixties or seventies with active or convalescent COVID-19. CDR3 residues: CASSYTTGTEGEKLFF. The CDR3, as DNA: TGTGCCAGCAGCTACACCACCGGGACAGAGGGGGAAAAACTGTTTTTT.